The 11 T cell receptor beta chains reported below all come from one sample, sequenced in a study of CD8+ T cells in alopecia areata (dated by TCRdb to 2016 to 2019). Library preparation used the immunoSEQ multiplex PCR assay. For TCR sequencing, RNA was extracted from every sample and reverse transcribed into cDNA to serve as template. Drawn from immuneACCESS, this table holds only the in-frame rearrangements with V and J called that TCRdb kept. Clones are partly lost; checked studies trace under half to an unresolved V gene and leave the rest unexplained. The sample records some 240,000 clones, under 60% of which are singletons. About 1.4% of the sample comes from the top ten. What the time point label conveys for this sample: less than five weeks on oral tofacitinib. Explained via the paper, the treatment or condition label denotes: oral pan-JAK inhibitor, 5-10 mg twice daily. Sequenced material: CD4+ T cells sorted from blood, taken at week 4, from a patient treated with tofacitinib. These receptors were taken from a human donor with alopecia areata.

The CDR3 region has the DNA TGTGCCTGGAGTCAAACGGACAGGGGGGACTATGGCTACACCTTC. Its protein product is CAWSQTDRGDYGYTF. The V call is TRBV30, the J call TRBJ1-2; TRBD1 matches at 10 bases. This CDR3 is built from 15 residues. With 2 bases clipped from V and 3 bases from J, the junction kept 6 bases outside the gene matches. Germline V CDR1 and CDR2: GTSNPN, SVGIG (reference sequence).

J is TRBJ2-7 and V is TRBV4-3; the D is unclear. Germline CDR1 is LGHNA and CDR2 is YSLEER. V lost 0 bases to trimming and J lost 5 bases, with 5 bases between them. The CDR3 loop spans 12 amino acids. The DNA for the CDR3 is TGCGCCAGCAGCCAAGATCACGACGAGCAGTACTTC. Amino acid sequence: CASSQDHDEQYF.

The chain joins TRBV4-3 to TRBJ2-3; 8 bases align to TRBD2. V shed 0 bases, J shed 8 bases, and the junction held 10 bases outside the gene matches. This CDR3 is 16 amino acids long. CDR1 and CDR2 from the germline V gene are LGHNA and YSLEER. The chain's CDR3 is CASSQDWRLAGGTQYF. In nucleotides, the CDR3 is TGCGCCAGCAGCCAAGATTGGCGTCTAGCGGGCGGTACGCAGTATTTT.

This chain connects TRBV29-1 to TRBJ1-4; no definite D call. This CDR3 is built from 13 residues. V was trimmed by 7 bases and J by 6 bases, leaving 15 bases between them. Germline V gene data show CDR1 as SQVTM and CDR2 as ANQGSEA. CDR3 loop: CSARTNGDEKLFF. CDR3 nucleotides: TGCAGCGCCCGAACCAACGGTGATGAAAAACTGTTTTTT.

This clone was detected only a few times. The junction does not match germline at one end; this may be a read error. The chain links TRBV6-4 to TRBJ2-1; 8 bases map to TRBD2. This CDR3 spans 14 amino acids. The germline CDR1 and CDR2 sequences are MRHNA and SNTAGT. CDR3 loop: CASSVAGTYDEQFF. The DNA of the CDR3 is TGTGCCAGCAGTGTAGCGGGGACCTACGATGAGCAGTTCTTC.

This clone appeared many times. The chain has TRBV2 and TRBJ1-5; 9 nucleotides agree with TRBD1. This CDR3 contains 15 residues. Losses at the gene ends were 6 bases for V and 0 bases for J; bases not matched to a gene: 3. Germline CDR1 reads SNHLY; CDR2 reads FYNNEI. The DNA of the CDR3 is TGTGCCAGCAGCATACAGGGGGCTAGCAATCAGCCCCAGCATTTT. Its translation: CASSIQGASNQPQHF.

This clone was found once. CDR3 loop: CAWSGRTSSTDTQYF. DNA of the CDR3: TGTGCCTGGAGTGGACGGACTAGTAGCACAGATACGCAGTATTTT. The V call is TRBV30, the J call TRBJ2-3, with TRBD2 matching over 7 bases. This CDR3 has 15 residues. After removal of 1 base from V and 0 bases from J, the junction contained 4 bases not matched to a gene. The germline gives CDR1 GTSNPN, CDR2 SVGIG (reference sequence).

The J gene is TRBJ2-1, the V gene TRBV5-1; D ambiguous. CDR3 size: 12 residues. V lost 4 bases and J lost 10, with 12 bases in between. Germline CDR1 reads SGHRS; CDR2 reads YFSETQ. CDR3 region: CASSLRPKEQFF. The CDR3 DNA follows: TGCGCCAGCAGCCTGAGGCCTAAAGAGCAGTTCTTC.

The chain has TRBV27 and TRBJ1-2, with TRBD1 identical over 7 bases. V shed 4 bases and J 3 bases; nucleotides not matched to a gene: 5. This CDR3 comprises 14 residues. Germline V gene sequence: CDR1 MNHEY, CDR2 SMNVEV (reference sequence). The CDR3 DNA sequence: TGTGCCAGCAGTTCCCGACAGGGTGACTATGGCTACACCTTC. Amino acids: CASSSRQGDYGYTF.

The V and J genes are TRBV4-3 and TRBJ1-2; D may be TRBD1 (6 bases). The V gene lost 0 bases and the J gene lost 8 bases, with 10 bases spanning the gap. The CDR3 has 13 residues. Germline lookup yields CDR1 LGHNA and CDR2 YSLEER. CDR3: CASSQDSGDGYTF. The CDR3 DNA follows: TGCGCCAGCAGCCAAGACTCAGGGGACGGCTACACCTTC.

This clone came up a few times. The gene calls are TRBV29-1 and TRBJ1-2; 8 bases fit TRBD1. There are 14 residues in the CDR3. The J segment lost 5 bases and the V segment lost 2 bases, leaving 7 bases of the junction unmatched. Looked up from germline, CDR1 is SQVTM and CDR2 is ANQGSEA. The CDR3 DNA reads as TGCAGCGTTGAACCACGCAGGGGGCTTTATGGCTACACCTTC. As protein: CSVEPRRGLYGYTF.